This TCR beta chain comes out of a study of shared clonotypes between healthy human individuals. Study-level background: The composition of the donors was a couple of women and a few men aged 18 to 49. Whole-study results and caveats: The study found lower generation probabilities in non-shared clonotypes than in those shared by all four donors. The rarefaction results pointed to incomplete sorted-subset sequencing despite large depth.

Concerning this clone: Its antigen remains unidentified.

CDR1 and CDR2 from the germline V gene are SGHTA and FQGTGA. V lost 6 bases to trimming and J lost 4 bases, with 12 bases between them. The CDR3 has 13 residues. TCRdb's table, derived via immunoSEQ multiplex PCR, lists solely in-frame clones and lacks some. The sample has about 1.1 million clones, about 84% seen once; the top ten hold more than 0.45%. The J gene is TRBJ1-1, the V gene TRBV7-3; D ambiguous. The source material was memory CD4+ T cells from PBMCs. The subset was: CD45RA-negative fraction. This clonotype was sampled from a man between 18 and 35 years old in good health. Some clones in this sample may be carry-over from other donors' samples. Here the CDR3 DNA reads TGTGCCAGCAGTCGTCAAGGGTTCACTGAAGCTTTCTTT. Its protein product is CASSRQGFTEAFF.